These 21 T cell receptor beta chains originate from one sample sequenced in a study of blood T cell repertoires in COVID-19. Sequencing used immunoSEQ multiplex PCR; TCRdb keeps in-frame clones, though not all of them. The table lists 130,000 to 150,000 clones, roughly 83% of them singletons, with approximately 10% in the top ten. Sequences were obtained from PBMCs or T cells enriched from blood (not recorded which). These receptors originate from a man aged 50 to 60 who had recovered from COVID-19.

This rearrangement joins TRBV28 to TRBJ1-2, with D possibly being TRBD1 (5 bases). Trimming shortened V by 7 bases and J by 4 bases, and 10 bases separated the two germline ends. The CDR3 loop spans 12 amino acids. The germline V gene encodes CDR1 MDHEN and CDR2 SYDVKM. CDR3 bases: TGTGCCAGCACCCGGACACTCTATGGCTACACCTTC. The encoded protein is CASTRTLYGYTF.

The V call is TRBV7-2, the J call TRBJ1-5, with D maybe TRBD1 (5 bases). Germline V gene data show CDR1 as SGHTA and CDR2 as FQGNSA. The CDR3 is 14 residues long. Trimming stripped 3 bases from V and 2 bases from J, with 8 bases between. The CDR3 DNA is TGTGCCAGCAGCTTTTTAGGGGGCAATCAGCCCCAGCATTTT. Translated, it gives CASSFLGGNQPQHF. The variable domain in full, completed from reference TRBV7-2 and TRBJ1-5, reads GAGVSQSPSNKVTEKGKDVELRCDPISGHTALYWYRQSLGQGLEFLIYFQGNSAPDKSGLPSDRFSAERTGGSVSTLTIQRTQQEDSAVYLCASSFLGGNQPQHFGDGTRLSIL.

This chain connects TRBV6-5 to TRBJ1-5; perhaps TRBD1 as D (6 bases). V was clipped by 0 bases and J by 5 bases, with 11 bases between them. The CDR3 sequence is 15 residues long. Germline lookup yields CDR1 MNHEY and CDR2 SVGAGI. CDR3 nucleotide sequence: TGTGCCAGCAGTTACTCGATCAGGGGCGATCAGCCCCAGCATTTT. Amino acid sequence: CASSYSIRGDQPQHF.

The chain uses TRBV28 and TRBJ1-5, with 9 bases identical to TRBD1. The junction had 10 bases not matched to a gene; V was cut back by 7 bases and J by 3 bases. The CDR3 length is 16 residues. The germline gives CDR1 MDHEN, CDR2 SYDVKM. CDR3 nucleotide sequence: TGTGCCAGCACCCCGGCAGGACAGGGGATCAATCAGCCCCAGCATTTT. It yields the protein CASTPAGQGINQPQHF.

This clone appeared once. The chain has TRBV16 and TRBJ2-5; D remains ambiguous. The CDR3 runs 12 residues. Trimming cost V 4 bases and J 4 bases, with 7 bases left between them. The germline V gene has CDR1 KGHSY and CDR2 FQNENV. This CDR3 reads CASSREIETQYF. The CDR3 DNA is TGTGCCAGCAGCCGCGAGATAGAGACCCAGTACTTC.

V gene TRBV19 combines with J gene TRBJ1-3; the D is unclear. Trimming pared 3 bases from V and 1 base from J, leaving 4 bases between. CDR3 length equals 13 residues. CDR1 and CDR2 from the germline V gene are LNHDA and SQIVND (reference sequence). CDR3 amino acids: CASSIPSGNTIYF. For the CDR3, the DNA is TGTGCCAGTAGTATCCCTTCTGGAAACACCATATATTTT.

This chain joins TRBV5-5 and TRBJ2-7, with a tentative D call TRBD2 (6 bases). The V end was cut by 0 bases, the J end by 5 bases, with 15 bases between. The CDR3 is made up of 15 amino acids. Germline assignment: CDR1 SGHKS and CDR2 YYEKEE (reference sequence). CDR3 DNA sequence: TGTGCCAGCAGCTTGGAGGGGATTGGGGGGAACGAGCAGTACTTC. This encodes CASSLEGIGGNEQYF. Full variable domain (outside the CDR3, taken from reference TRBV5-5 and TRBJ2-7): DAGVTQSPTHLIKTRGQQVTLRCSPISGHKSVSWYQQVLGQGPQFIFQYYEKEERGRGNFPDRFSARQFPNYSSELNVNALLLGDSALYLCASSLEGIGGNEQYFGPGTRLTVT.

This clone came up once. The CDR3 loop is CASSLGQSGRSPLHF. The CDR3, as DNA: TGTGCCAGCAGCTTAGGCCAGAGTGGGAGGTCACCCCTCCACTTT. The chain combines TRBV7-2 with TRBJ1-6; no firm D call. The length of the CDR3 is 15 residues. Germline V gene lookup returns CDR1 SGHTA and CDR2 FQGNSA. V was cut by 1 base and J by 10 bases, with 14 bases left in between. The full variable domain, with the rest looked up from reference TRBV7-2 and TRBJ1-6, is GAGVSQSPSNKVTEKGKDVELRCDPISGHTALYWYRQSLGQGLEFLIYFQGNSAPDKSGLPSDRFSAERTGGSVSTLTIQRTQQEDSAVYLCASSLGQSGRSPLHFGNGTRLTVT.

The chain links TRBV19 to TRBJ1-1; D unresolved. CDR3 length: 13 residues. The ends were cut back, 3 bases at V and 1 base at J, with 6 bases in the middle. Germline V CDR1 and CDR2: LNHDA, SQIVND (reference sequence). CDR3 sequence reads: CASSMSQNTEAFF. CDR3 nucleotides: TGTGCCAGTAGTATGTCCCAGAACACTGAAGCTTTCTTT.

J is TRBJ2-3 and V is TRBV7-8; 9 bases align to TRBD1. V shed 2 bases and J 3 bases; nucleotides not matched to a gene: 12. The CDR3 is 18 amino acids. The germline CDR1 and CDR2 sequences are SGHVS and FQNEAQ. CDR3 in DNA: TGTGCCAGCAGCTTAACCCGGACAGGGGCGGCATATACAGATACGCAGTATTTT. It codes for CASSLTRTGAAYTDTQYF.

V usage is TRBV27 and J usage is TRBJ2-7, with TRBD1 matching 9 bases. The CDR3 is 16 residues long. With V trimmed by 5 bases and J by 1 base, 9 bases remained unmatched. Germline V gives CDR1 MNHEY, CDR2 SMNVEV (reference sequence). CDR3 sequence: CASSPRTGDISYEQYF. CDR3 coding DNA: TGTGCCAGCAGTCCGCGGACAGGGGACATATCCTACGAGCAGTACTTC.

Remarks on this clone: Additional DNA sequences in this sample encode the identical CDR3. The gene calls are TRBV18 and TRBJ2-7, with 8 nucleotides matching TRBD1. Germline loops: CDR1 KGHSH, CDR2 LQKENI. The CDR3 has 14 amino acids. Losses at the gene ends were 3 bases for V and 1 base for J; bases not matched to a gene: 2. CDR3 protein: CASSPGQVSYEQYF. In DNA, the CDR3 is TGTGCCAGCTCACCGGGACAGGTTTCCTACGAGCAGTACTTC.

This chain joins TRBV27 and TRBJ2-7; 8 bases align to TRBD1. V dropped 5 bases and J dropped 3; count of bases not matched to a gene: 6. The CDR3 extends over 14 amino acids. Looked up from germline, CDR1 is MNHEY and CDR2 is SMNVEV (reference sequence). The CDR3 DNA reads as TGTGCCAGCAGTAATTGGACAGGGCGCTACGAGCAGTACTTC. This sequence encodes CASSNWTGRYEQYF.

The chain employs TRBV5-1 and TRBJ2-3; 10 nucleotides agree with TRBD2. Germline V gives CDR1 SGHRS, CDR2 YFSETQ. CDR3 length: 16 amino acids. V lost 0 bases, J lost 6 bases, and 7 bases stayed unmatched. The chain's CDR3 is CASSLDPLAGRDTQYF. The CDR3 DNA is TGCGCCAGCAGCTTGGACCCACTAGCGGGGCGGGATACGCAGTATTTT.

J is TRBJ1-3 and V is TRBV15, with 7 bases identical to TRBD1. The CDR3 sequence is 13 residues long. Germline V gives CDR1 LNHNV, CDR2 YYDKDF (reference sequence). With 5 bases clipped from V and 6 bases from J, the junction kept 4 bases outside the gene matches. The CDR3 loop reads CATSVTGENTIYF. CDR3 DNA: TGTGCCACCAGCGTTACAGGGGAAAACACCATATATTTT. Using reference TRBV15 and TRBJ1-3 for the parts outside the CDR3, the full variable domain is DAMVIQNPRYQVTQFGKPVTLSCSQTLNHNVMYWYQQKSSQAPKLLFHYYDKDFNNEADTPDNFQSRRPNTSFCFLDIRSPGLGDTAMYLCATSVTGENTIYFGEGSWLTVV.

The rearrangement links TRBV14 to TRBJ2-5; 9 positions agree with TRBD1. The CDR3 covers 16 residues. J gave up 7 bases and V 1 base, and 10 bases lay outside the gene matches. The germline V gene encodes CDR1 SGHDN and CDR2 FVKESK. The CDR3 DNA sequence: TGTGCCAGCAGCCAAGGTGTCGGGACAGGGAGCGGGACCCAGTACTTC. This translates into CASSQGVGTGSGTQYF.

This sequence joins TRBV28 and TRBJ1-1; D remains unclear. The germline V and J ends were trimmed by 6 bases and 2 bases, with 13 bases remaining between them. This CDR3 comprises 14 residues. The germline V gene encodes CDR1 MDHEN and CDR2 SYDVKM. CDR3 sequence (DNA): TGTGCCAGCAGATCACCCGATGGCAACACTGAAGCTTTCTTT. Protein product: CASRSPDGNTEAFF.

The rearrangement links TRBV5-1 to TRBJ2-3; D perhaps matches TRBD2 (6 bases). Looked up from germline, CDR1 is SGHRS and CDR2 is YFSETQ. The CDR3 is 15 amino acids. Trimming shortened V by 1 base and J by 1 base, and 10 bases separated the two germline ends. CDR3 nucleotide sequence: TGCGCCAGCAGCTTGCGCGGGGTACGCACAGATACGCAGTATTTT. It is translated as CASSLRGVRTDTQYF. The complete variable domain, with remaining parts taken from reference TRBV5-1 and TRBJ2-3, reads KAGVTQTPRYLIKTRGQQVTLSCSPISGHRSVSWYQQTPGQGLQFLFEYFSETQRNKGNFPGRFSGRQFSNSRSEMNVSTLELGDSALYLCASSLRGVRTDTQYFGPGTRLTVL.

The chain recombines TRBV3-1 (or the pseudogene TRBV3-2) with TRBJ2-3; 11 bases fit TRBD2. CDR3 length: 17 amino acids. CDR1 is LGHDT, CDR2 YNNKEL, per germline (reference sequence). J was trimmed by 3 bases and V by 2 bases; bases with no gene match: 7. The DNA of the CDR3 is TGTGCCAGCAGCCAAACTAGCGGGGGCCCCAGGACAGATACGCAGTATTTT. It yields the protein CASSQTSGGPRTDTQYF.

CDR3 region: CASSRDRGVSPLHF. The CDR3 DNA sequence: TGTGCCAGCAGCCGGGACAGGGGGGTTTCACCCCTCCACTTT. This chain uses TRBV5-4 with TRBJ1-6; 11 bases agree with TRBD1. After removal of 4 bases from V and 9 bases from J, the junction contained 3 bases not matched to a gene. The germline V gene has CDR1 SGHNT and CDR2 YYREEE (reference sequence). The CDR3 totals 14 residues. Full variable domain (rest looked up from reference TRBV5-4 and TRBJ1-6): ETGVTQSPTHLIKTRGQQVTLRCSSQSGHNTVSWYQQALGQGPQFIFQYYREEENGRGNFPPRFSGLQFPNYSSELNVNALELDDSALYLCASSRDRGVSPLHFGNGTRLTVT.

This clone was seen a single time. CDR3 coding DNA: TGTGCCAGCAGCAAATTGAGGGAAGACCCCAATCAGCCCCAGCATTTT. Amino acids: CASSKLREDPNQPQHF. The chain carries TRBV21-1 and TRBJ1-5. TRBV21-1 is designated a pseudogene. The CDR3 has 16 residues.